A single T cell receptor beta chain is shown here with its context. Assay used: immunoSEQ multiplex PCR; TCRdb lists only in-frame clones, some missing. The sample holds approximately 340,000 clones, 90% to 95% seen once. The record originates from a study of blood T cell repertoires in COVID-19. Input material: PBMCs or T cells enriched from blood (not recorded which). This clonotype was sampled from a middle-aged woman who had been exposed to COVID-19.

The CDR3 DNA reads as TGTGCCAGCAGTCCGGGTTCCTATGGCTACACCTTC. This translates into CASSPGSYGYTF. The V call is TRBV2, the J call TRBJ1-2, with no clear D. Germline lookup yields CDR1 SNHLY and CDR2 FYNNEI. The germline V and J ends were trimmed by 5 bases and 4 bases, with 8 bases remaining between them. The CDR3 is 12 residues long.